What follows describes a single TCR beta chain. Its antigen is as yet unknown. The repertoire was sequenced with immunoSEQ multiplex PCR; TCRdb's copy has only in-frame clones and lacks some. The sample holds over 90,000 clones, 80% to 90% seen once. V lost 1 base, J lost 3 bases, and 0 bases stayed unmatched. Germline CDR1 reads SGHDT; CDR2 reads YYEEEE. This CDR3 has 15 amino acids. This specimen belongs to a study of OX40 agonist ivuxolimab in advanced cancers. Study-level information: Partial responses were recorded for three patients, including one with hepatocellular carcinoma and two with cutaneous melanoma. Overall study findings and caveats: Average numbers of expanded clones were greater in CD8+ T cells than in CD4+.

This receptor was obtained from an adult with an advanced solid tumor such as melanoma, head and neck, liver or kidney cancer. The sequencing here drew on CD4+ or CD8+ T cells sorted from blood, taken in a trial of the OX40 agonist ivuxolimab. The chain is built from TRBV5-6 and TRBJ2-5, with 13 bases fitting TRBD2. The DNA for the CDR3 is TGTGCCAGCAGCTTGACTAGCGGGGGGGAAGAGACCCAGTACTTC. It yields the protein CASSLTSGGEETQYF.